This T cell receptor beta chain appears in the sequencing data of a study (dated by TCRdb to the mid-2010s). Regarding the research as a whole: The study set out to test whether tumor-infiltrating Tregs in breast cancer get recruited from blood Tregs or are instead converted in situ from other CD4+ T cell subsets.

The study at large found these results: Tumor-infiltrating Treg TCR alpha and beta sequences overlapped most with tumor naive CD4+ T cells, then with blood naive CD4+ T cells. Tumor memory CD4+ T cell TCR gene usage was found to cluster with blood and lymph node memory CD4+ cells and with lymph node naive CD4+ cells. The validation in the larger cohort was limited to a single TCR beta V-J rearrangement instead of whole repertoires.

Full-length TCR variable regions were amplified by 5' RACE PCR with constant-region reverse primers, and semi-nested PCR with Nested Universal Primer A was subsequently performed. Using the ReliaPrep RNA Cell Miniprep System, total RNA was extracted, and the SMARTer RACE 5'/3' Kit was then used to reverse transcribe the RNA into 5'RACE-ready cDNA. Multiplex adaptors were used to barcode full-length TCR alpha and beta libraries, and the barcoded libraries were sequenced on an Illumina MiSeq. On the study's bioinformatics: For each of nine subset-tissue groups, sequencing data from the five patients were pooled, and the groups were then compared using unsupervised clustering of TCR gene usage. Repertoire similarity was calculated with the Morisita-Horn index, weighting shared sequences by their contribution to each repertoire. TCRdb trimmed the raw reads at Q25, called clones with MiXCR and kept productive beta chains. Merged by CDR3 protein, the rows form single entries marked with the most common genes and DNA. What appears here as the V and J calls and clone size reflects TCRdb's work, not the paper's. This sample lists 45,000 to 60,000 distinct CDR3 sequences; approximately 25% were detected once. Clones ranked in the top ten supply 3.2% of the sample.

Reading from cysteine to phenylalanine, the CDR3 counts 13 amino acids. The read is trimmed to its CDR3 DNA, 39 bases read in frame from base 1. V is clipped by 0 bases and J by 5 bases, and the sequence between their germline boundaries is 9 bases long. Reading the germline V gene gives CDR1 SGHRS and CDR2 YFSETQ. The Miltenyi Naive CD4+ T Cell Isolation kit was used to purify naive CD4+ T cells, and CD25 microbeads were used to remove Tregs. Tregs, naive and memory CD4+ T cells from tumor, blood and ipsilateral draining lymph nodes of five breast cancer patients underwent full-length TCR alpha and beta sequencing. Tumor tissue, along with lymph nodes from ipsilateral axillary dissection, was perfused with PBS, minced, and then digested using collagenase I and hyaluronidase. Sorted cell populations were confirmed by FACS to exceed 90% purity. Concerning this clonotype itself: The specificity of this receptor is unknown. It has no much larger one-base neighbor in the sample; base qualities were not kept.

The material sequenced was tumor-infiltrating naive CD4+ T cells sorted from the breast tumor. What this sample's cell subset or site label stands for: naive CD4+ T cells, CD4+CD45RA+CD25-. The clonotype comes from a female donor with breast cancer. This chain joins TRBV5-1 to TRBJ2-7, with the D call perhaps TRBD1 or TRBD2, each one matching 5 bases. The CDR3 is CASSLGGVDEQYF. In nucleotides, the sequence is TGCGCCAGCAGCTTGGGAGGGGTGGACGAGCAGTACTTC.